The clone carrying this T cell receptor beta chain was observed at least ten times. PCR was performed a second time for roughly 7 to 11 cycles using a sample-barcoded 5' primer and a J-beta primer mix. From the 5' RACE reads, TCRdb called clonotypes with MiXCR, one entry per CDR3 protein. This sample has 600,000 to 800,000 distinct CDR3 sequences, with more than 45% found just once. This record comes from a study of blood T cells in healthy people across ages. Staff drew approximately 9.7 milliliters of peripheral blood from each donor. Total RNA, at least 5.5 micrograms per sample, came from PBMCs. This receptor was identified in an elderly woman in good health. The sample consisted of blood.

The CDR3 sequence is CASSVGGADTQYF. For the CDR3, the DNA is TGTGCCAGCAGCGTAGGTGGAGCAGATACGCAGTATTTT. This chain joins TRBV9 and TRBJ2-3; D unresolved. V was trimmed by 0 bases and J by 4 bases, leaving 6 bases between them. The CDR3 is 13 amino acids. CDR1 and CDR2 from the germline V gene are SGDLS and YYNGEE.